The 30 T cell receptor beta chains given below trace back to one sample, sequenced in a study of CD8 T cells in ankylosing spondylitis. TCRdb redid the calling of the 5' RACE reads with MiXCR, one entry per CDR3 protein. The table includes around 230,000 distinct CDR3 sequences, less than 9.5% detected once. The sample comprised blood, either unsorted or a sorted T cell fraction (not recorded which). These receptors were collected from a female donor with ankylosing spondylitis or in good health (not recorded which).

There are many counts of this clonotype. The V and J genes are TRBV10-3 and TRBJ2-5; TRBD1 matches at 7 bases. V was pared by 8 bases and J by 1 base, with 4 bases of the junction left unmatched. The CDR3 length is 13 residues. Germline V gene sequence: CDR1 ENHRY, CDR2 SYGVKD. The CDR3: CAIADRLQETQYF. The CDR3 region has the DNA TGTGCCATCGCGGACAGGCTCCAAGAGACCCAGTACTTC.

This clonotype was seen repeatedly, ten times or more. The V and J genes are TRBV4-3 and TRBJ2-3; TRBD2 is a possible D gene (5 bases). Germline assignment: CDR1 LGHNA and CDR2 YSLEER. This CDR3 has 16 residues. Trimming left V 6 bases short and J 2 bases short, with 18 bases between. CDR3 nucleotides: TGCGCCAGCAGTTTGGAAACCCCCGGACTCACAGATACGCAGTATTTT. Amino acids: CASSLETPGLTDTQYF.

This clonotype was detected ten times or more. The chain uses TRBV4-3 and TRBJ2-1, with 8 bases identical to TRBD2. V lost 1 base, J lost 14 bases, and 7 bases stayed unmatched. The CDR3 is 13 amino acids. Per germline, CDR1 LGHNA and CDR2 YSLEER. The CDR3, as DNA: TGCGCCAGCAGCCAAGGCTCACTAGCGGAGAAGTTCTTC. The encoded protein is CASSQGSLAEKFF.

The rearrangement joins TRBV5-6 to TRBJ2-1; TRBD2 is a possible D gene (7 bases). This CDR3 is built from 12 residues. The V end lost 3 bases, the J end lost 8 bases, and 9 bases lay between the germline ends. In germline, CDR1 is SGHDT, CDR2 YYEEEE. This CDR3 reads CASSWGGDEQFF. In DNA, the CDR3 is TGTGCCAGCAGCTGGGGGGGCGATGAGCAGTTCTTC.

This clonotype occurred many times. The chain couples TRBV10-3 to TRBJ2-7; D uncertain. This CDR3 spans 16 amino acids. The V end was cut by 0 bases, the J end by 5 bases, with 17 bases between. Germline V gene data show CDR1 as ENHRY and CDR2 as SYGVKD. The CDR3 protein is CAISESGQVPVNEQYF. As DNA, the CDR3 is TGTGCCATCAGTGAGTCTGGTCAGGTGCCCGTCAACGAGCAGTACTTC.

The rearrangement joins TRBV29-1 to TRBJ2-3; 8 bases map to TRBD2. This CDR3 has 13 amino acids. CDR1 and CDR2 (germline): SQVTM, ANQGSEA. V shed 7 bases, J shed 3 bases, and the junction held 6 bases outside the gene matches. CDR3 sequence (DNA): TGCAGCGCCTTAGCGGGGACTACAGATACGCAGTATTTT. Its translation is CSALAGTTDTQYF.

The V gene is TRBV10-3, the J gene TRBJ1-2; D ambiguous. The CDR3 length is 11 residues. Germline CDR1 ENHRY, CDR2 SYGVKD. The germline V and J ends were trimmed by 7 bases and 6 bases, with 9 bases remaining between them. The CDR3 nucleotides read TGTGCCATCACAGGTATAGATGGCTACACCTTC. Protein sequence: CAITGIDGYTF.

This clonotype was seen many times. The chain couples TRBV5-1 to TRBJ2-2; a weak D match, TRBD1 (5 bases). CDR3 length equals 15 residues. Trimming left V 2 bases short and J 2 bases short, with 10 bases between. The germline V gene has CDR1 SGHRS and CDR2 YFSETQ. The CDR3 bases are TGCGCCAGCAGCTTATTGGGGCATAACACCGGGGAGCTGTTTTTT. As protein: CASSLLGHNTGELFF.

This clonotype was seen more than once but under ten times. The chain recombines TRBV7-7 with TRBJ2-1; 10 bases are shared with TRBD2. Germline V gives CDR1 SSHAT, CDR2 FNYEAQ (reference sequence). Losses at the gene ends were 4 bases for V and 7 bases for J; bases not matched to a gene: 7. The CDR3 totals 15 residues. CDR3 in amino acids: CASSSSGRAENEQFF. As DNA, the CDR3 is TGTGCCAGCAGCTCGAGCGGGAGGGCCGAGAATGAGCAGTTCTTC.

This clonotype occurred many times. This chain joins TRBV7-2 and TRBJ2-3; unclear D gene. V was trimmed by 3 bases and J by 3 bases, leaving 13 bases between them. This CDR3 has 15 amino acids. CDR1 and CDR2 (germline): SGHTA, FQGNSA. CDR3 residues: CASSFRSVGTDTQYF. The DNA for the CDR3 is TGTGCCAGCAGCTTTCGGAGCGTAGGGACAGATACGCAGTATTTT. Together with reference TRBV7-2 and TRBJ2-3, the CDR3 gives the full variable domain: GAGVSQSPSNKVTEKGKDVELRCDPISGHTALYWYRQSLGQGLEFLIYFQGNSAPDKSGLPSDRFSAERTGGSVSTLTIQRTQQEDSAVYLCASSFRSVGTDTQYFGPGTRLTVL.

This clonotype has ten or more counts. The chain links TRBV20-1 to TRBJ2-7; D perhaps matches TRBD2 (5 bases). Germline V CDR1 and CDR2: DFQATT, SNEGSKA (reference sequence). The V and J ends lost 4 bases and 3 bases respectively, with 19 bases between them. There are 15 residues in the CDR3. CDR3 amino acids: CSANIRASPFYEQYF. CDR3 nucleotide sequence: TGCAGTGCTAATATTCGGGCTAGCCCCTTCTACGAGCAGTACTTC.

This clonotype was recorded many times. The rearrangement uses TRBV12-3 or TRBV12-4 and TRBJ2-5, with D uncertain. Trimming removed 7 bases from V and 0 bases from J, with 9 bases in between. This CDR3 is 13 amino acids long. The DNA of the CDR3 is TGTGCCAGCAAGCAGGTGTACCAAGAGACCCAGTACTTC. The encoded protein is CASKQVYQETQYF.

This clonotype was seen repeatedly, ten times or more. The chain employs TRBV27 and TRBJ2-7; D ambiguous. The CDR3 extends over 13 amino acids. The V gene lost 5 bases and the J gene lost 4 bases, with 12 bases spanning the gap. CDR1 is MNHEY and CDR2 is SMNVEV in the germline V gene (reference sequence). The CDR3 bases are TGTGCCAGCAGTCCCCCCGGCCGATACGAGCAGTACTTC. This translates into CASSPPGRYEQYF.

This clonotype came up many times. The rearrangement joins TRBV4-2 to TRBJ1-6, with a possible D match to TRBD1 (5 bases). The CDR3 totals 15 residues. V gave up 4 bases and J gave up 4 bases, with 11 bases separating them. CDR1 is LGHNA and CDR2 is YNFKEQ in the germline V gene. CDR3 protein: CASSLEGPYNSPLHF. In nucleotides, the CDR3 is TGTGCCAGCAGCCTCGAGGGACCTTATAATTCACCCCTCCACTTT.

V usage is TRBV29-1 and J usage is TRBJ2-3; TRBD1 matches at 8 bases. Per germline, CDR1 SQVTM and CDR2 ANQGSEA. The CDR3 is made up of 19 amino acids. The J segment lost 1 base and the V segment lost 5 bases, leaving 20 bases of the junction unmatched. The CDR3 sequence: CSVCGFGDRGPWGTDTQYF. The CDR3 DNA is TGCAGCGTTTGTGGCTTCGGCGACAGGGGTCCTTGGGGCACAGATACGCAGTATTTT.

A few counts support this clonotype. A much larger clone lies one base from this, so it may be a read error. The J gene is TRBJ2-7, the V gene TRBV4-3; the match to TRBD1 covers 7 bases. The CDR3 length is 14 residues. Germline V gene data show CDR1 as LGHNA and CDR2 as YSLEER. V dropped 0 bases and J dropped 2; count of bases not matched to a gene: 1. The CDR3 reads CASSQETGTYEQYF. CDR3 nucleotide sequence: TGCGCCAGCAGCCAAGAGACAGGGACCTACGAGCAGTACTTC.

This clonotype was seen many times. The chain couples TRBV20-1 to TRBJ2-5, with D unclear. CDR1 is DFQATT and CDR2 is SNEGSKA in the germline V gene (reference sequence). The germline V and J ends were trimmed by 1 base and 6 bases, with 9 bases remaining between them. The CDR3 consists of 12 residues. CDR3 sequence reads: CSARVREKTQYF. Written as DNA, the CDR3 is TGCAGTGCTAGAGTCAGAGAAAAGACCCAGTACTTC.

The sample holds many counts of this clonotype. The rearrangement joins TRBV20-1 to TRBJ2-7, with TRBD1 identical over 9 bases. The CDR3 runs to 14 residues. The ends lost 6 bases at V and 4 bases at J; junction bases unmatched: 10. Germline V gives CDR1 DFQATT, CDR2 SNEGSKA (reference sequence). CDR3 in DNA: TGCAGTGCCAGCGTCGGGACAGGGCTTTACGAGCAGTACTTC. Its translation: CSASVGTGLYEQYF.

This chain joins TRBV4-2 and TRBJ1-5; D perhaps matches TRBD1 (5 bases). V shed 2 bases and J shed 4 bases, with 12 bases lying between them. CDR1 is LGHNA and CDR2 is YNFKEQ in the germline V gene. The CDR3 runs 15 residues. The CDR3, as DNA: TGTGCCAGCAGCCAATTGCACAGGTTAAATCAGCCCCAGCATTTT. Protein sequence: CASSQLHRLNQPQHF.

This clonotype was observed at least ten times. The V gene is TRBV20-1, the J gene TRBJ1-2; D might be TRBD1 (6 bases). The CDR3 totals 12 residues. V was shortened by 5 bases and J by 2 bases, with 9 bases between the two germline ends. Germline V gives CDR1 DFQATT, CDR2 SNEGSKA (reference sequence). This CDR3 reads CSAQGQNYGYTF. The CDR3 bases are TGCAGTGCTCAGGGGCAAAACTATGGCTACACCTTC.

This clonotype was found a few times. The chain has TRBV19 and TRBJ1-1, with 7 bases aligning to TRBD1. The junction had 6 bases not matched to a gene; V was cut back by 7 bases and J by 7 bases. This CDR3 spans 12 amino acids. Germline CDR1 is LNHDA and CDR2 is SQIVND (reference sequence). In DNA, the CDR3 is TGTGCCAGTACCGTCAGGGGGAGTGAAGCTTTCTTT. It encodes CASTVRGSEAFF.

The chain has TRBV7-9 and TRBJ2-1; 12 positions match TRBD2. This CDR3 region has 14 residues. The trim removed 7 bases at V and 5 bases at J, leaving 3 bases unmatched. Germline CDR1 and CDR2: SEHNR and FQNEAQ (reference sequence). CDR3 sequence reads: CASKTSGSDNEQFF. DNA for the CDR3: TGTGCCAGCAAGACTAGCGGGAGCGACAATGAGCAGTTCTTC.

This clonotype came up many times. J is TRBJ2-7 and V is TRBV20-1, with D hard to call. CDR1 DFQATT and CDR2 SNEGSKA come from the germline V gene (reference sequence). The CDR3 sequence is 10 residues long. V lost 6 bases and J 3 bases, leaving 6 bases between the germline ends. CDR3 in amino acids: CSALSYEQYF. The CDR3 bases are TGCAGTGCCCTAAGCTACGAGCAGTACTTC.

The table lists this clonotype with many counts. The rearrangement uses TRBV11-2 and TRBJ1-3; 12 bases align to TRBD1. CDR3 length: 18 amino acids. Germline V gene sequence: CDR1 SGHAT, CDR2 FQNNGV. J was trimmed by 6 bases and V by 5 bases; bases with no gene match: 14. The chain's CDR3 is CASSAGTGGLRALNTIYF. DNA for the CDR3: TGTGCCAGCAGCGCCGGGACAGGGGGCTTAAGGGCCCTAAACACCATATATTTT.

This clonotype came up many times. The chain joins TRBV10-3 to TRBJ2-2, with 7 positions matching TRBD1. The germline V gene has CDR1 ENHRY and CDR2 SYGVKD. Unmatched junction bases numbered 5, after V lost 3 bases and J lost 1 base. There are 16 residues in the CDR3. The CDR3: CAISEKGQLNTGELFF. In DNA form, the CDR3 reads TGTGCCATCAGTGAAAAGGGACAGCTGAACACCGGGGAGCTGTTTTTT.

Concerning this clonotype itself: One base away lies a much larger clone, so this may be a sequencing read error. This chain uses TRBV12-3 or TRBV12-4 with TRBJ2-5; D gene ambiguous. The CDR3 is made up of 14 amino acids. The CDR3 loop is CVSSPVGLQETQYF. CDR3 DNA sequence: TGTGTCAGCAGCCCAGTGGGGTTGCAAGAGACCCAGTACTTC.

The chain employs TRBV2 and TRBJ2-1; weak D call: TRBD1 (5 bases). Germline CDR1 and CDR2: SNHLY and FYNNEI. This CDR3 has 17 residues. This chain's CDR3 is CTFSLAEGVGSYNEQFF. The CDR3 bases are TGTACCTTCAGTTTAGCAGAAGGGGTGGGCTCCTACAATGAGCAGTTCTTC.

This clonotype was found a few times. V gene TRBV19 combines with J gene TRBJ2-5; 9 bases line up with TRBD2. The trim removed 3 bases at V and 1 base at J, leaving 3 bases unmatched. This CDR3 has 15 residues. From germline, CDR1 is LNHDA and CDR2 SQIVND (reference sequence). CDR3 loop: CASSMATSGQETQYF. DNA of the CDR3: TGTGCCAGTAGTATGGCGACTAGCGGCCAAGAGACCCAGTACTTC.

The sample holds many counts of this clonotype. The chain employs TRBV20-1 and TRBJ2-5; D not certain. Germline loops: CDR1 DFQATT, CDR2 SNEGSKA (reference sequence). Trimming cost V 5 bases and J 3 bases, with 16 bases left between them. The CDR3 consists of 14 residues. CDR3 sequence (DNA): TGCAGTGCTCACGCCCTAGATTGGGAAGAGACCCAGTACTTC. Encoded protein: CSAHALDWEETQYF.

Worth noting for this clonotype: Relative to the germline gene, one junction end is altered; a read error may explain this. This chain connects TRBV11-2 to TRBJ1-6; the D is unclear. Germline V lookup: CDR1 SGHAT, CDR2 FQNNGV. CDR3 length: 14 residues. The CDR3 sequence: CASSLDMRNSPLHF. In DNA, the CDR3 is TGTGCCAGCAGCCTAGACATGCGGAATTCACCCCTCCACTTT. Full variable domain (missing parts from reference TRBV11-2 and TRBJ1-6): EAGVAQSPRYKIIEKRQSVAFWCNPISGHATLYWYQQILGQGPKLLIQFQNNGVVDDSQLPKDRFSAERLKGVDSTLKIQPAKLEDSAVYLCASSLDMRNSPLHFGNGTRLTVT.